This is a list of T cell receptor beta chains from one sample in a study of T cells after yellow fever vaccination. TCRdb reprocessed the 5' RACE reads with MiXCR, giving one entry per CDR3 protein. The data contain a few hundred thousand distinct CDR3 sequences, around a tenth of them seen just once; the ten biggest clones take up roughly 18%. The sample consisted of PBMCs, taken on the day of the first yellow fever vaccination. Receptors originate from a man younger than 30 who received the YFV17D yellow fever vaccine. Each CDR3 is given without its conserved first and last residue. D genes are given only for firm matches.

v_gene: TRBV7-3; d_gene: TRBD2; j_gene: TRBJ2-3; CDR3aa: ASSSPVERGGDDTQY
v_gene: TRBV20-1; d_gene: -; j_gene: TRBJ2-5; CDR3aa: SAQPRDTHQETQY
v_gene: TRBV4-3; d_gene: TRBD1; j_gene: TRBJ1-6; CDR3aa: ASSLGQGSYNSPLH
v_gene: TRBV7-6; d_gene: TRBD2; j_gene: TRBJ2-1; CDR3aa: ASSLLSGETYNEQF
v_gene: TRBV4-1; d_gene: TRBD2; j_gene: TRBJ2-1; CDR3aa: ARFLRGGICEQF
v_gene: TRBV7-9; d_gene: -; j_gene: TRBJ1-3; CDR3aa: ASSYRGNTIY
v_gene: TRBV15; d_gene: TRBD1; j_gene: TRBJ2-1; CDR3aa: ATGDGQGSSEQF
v_gene: TRBV21-1; d_gene: -; j_gene: TRBJ2-4; CDR3aa: ASSKKGPTGAKNIQY
v_gene: TRBV7-8; d_gene: -; j_gene: TRBJ1-1; CDR3aa: ASSWAGDTEAF
v_gene: TRBV19; d_gene: -; j_gene: TRBJ1-5; CDR3aa: ATTWGFYSNQPQH
v_gene: TRBV20-1; d_gene: TRBD1; j_gene: TRBJ1-1; CDR3aa: SAIRGLNTEAF
v_gene: TRBV12-3/TRBV12-4; d_gene: -; j_gene: TRBJ1-2; CDR3aa: ASSLVPGGYGYT
v_gene: TRBV27; d_gene: -; j_gene: TRBJ2-3; CDR3aa: ASNPWGASTDTQY
v_gene: TRBV10-3; d_gene: -; j_gene: TRBJ1-1; CDR3aa: AISEGARRERGAF
v_gene: TRBV12-3/TRBV12-4; d_gene: TRBD2; j_gene: TRBJ2-3; CDR3aa: ASRPGLAVDTQY
v_gene: TRBV13; d_gene: TRBD2; j_gene: TRBJ2-3; CDR3aa: ASSGSGASRTDTQY
v_gene: TRBV2; d_gene: -; j_gene: TRBJ2-5; CDR3aa: ASRKEEETQY
v_gene: TRBV5-1; d_gene: TRBD2; j_gene: TRBJ2-3; CDR3aa: ASSSTSGALSTDTQY
v_gene: TRBV27; d_gene: -; j_gene: TRBJ1-6; CDR3aa: ASSFNGADSPLH
v_gene: TRBV12-3/TRBV12-4; d_gene: -; j_gene: TRBJ1-2; CDR3aa: ASQSDYGYT
v_gene: TRBV27; d_gene: -; j_gene: TRBJ1-2; CDR3aa: ASSFGWRRGALNYGYT
v_gene: TRBV6-5; d_gene: -; j_gene: TRBJ2-4; CDR3aa: ASSYNPVGQNIQY
v_gene: TRBV28; d_gene: -; j_gene: TRBJ2-3; CDR3aa: ASSPNHLGITDTQY
v_gene: TRBV7-2; d_gene: -; j_gene: TRBJ2-3; CDR3aa: ASSWGGPRTDTQY
v_gene: TRBV5-1; d_gene: TRBD1; j_gene: TRBJ2-3; CDR3aa: ASSQGDPPRDTQY
v_gene: TRBV15; d_gene: -; j_gene: TRBJ2-2; CDR3aa: ATSKDTGELF
v_gene: TRBV20-1; d_gene: -; j_gene: TRBJ2-7; CDR3aa: SALDSSSYEQY
v_gene: TRBV7-9; d_gene: -; j_gene: TRBJ2-2; CDR3aa: ASSLDWRTRTGGELF
v_gene: TRBV6-5; d_gene: -; j_gene: TRBJ2-6; CDR3aa: ASSYRRGAGANVLT
v_gene: TRBV11-1; d_gene: TRBD1; j_gene: TRBJ2-6; CDR3aa: ASSPRYRGPSGANVLT
v_gene: TRBV7-9; d_gene: TRBD1; j_gene: TRBJ1-6; CDR3aa: ASSPRQGFHSPLH
v_gene: TRBV7-2; d_gene: -; j_gene: TRBJ1-5; CDR3aa: ASSTGTNQPQH
v_gene: TRBV19; d_gene: TRBD1; j_gene: TRBJ2-1; CDR3aa: ASSIAGGSYNEQF
v_gene: TRBV20-1; d_gene: -; j_gene: TRBJ2-3; CDR3aa: SARDSRFSDTQY
v_gene: TRBV25-1; d_gene: -; j_gene: TRBJ2-3; CDR3aa: ASGPGVLRTDTQY
v_gene: TRBV4-1; d_gene: -; j_gene: TRBJ2-3; CDR3aa: ASSPEPYPDTQY
v_gene: TRBV2; d_gene: -; j_gene: TRBJ2-1; CDR3aa: ASSEGGVGEQF
v_gene: TRBV28; d_gene: -; j_gene: -; CDR3aa: ASSLGGSTDTQH
v_gene: TRBV12-3/TRBV12-4; d_gene: TRBD2; j_gene: TRBJ2-5; CDR3aa: ASSSPTSGVETQY
v_gene: TRBV5-1; d_gene: -; j_gene: TRBJ2-5; CDR3aa: ASSLSREETQY
v_gene: TRBV28; d_gene: TRBD1; j_gene: TRBJ2-1; CDR3aa: ASSSLQGLNEQF
v_gene: TRBV7-9; d_gene: -; j_gene: TRBJ1-2; CDR3aa: ASSPGKSASNYGYT
v_gene: TRBV20-1; d_gene: -; j_gene: TRBJ2-7; CDR3aa: SARDSQVWDYEQY
v_gene: TRBV23-1; d_gene: -; j_gene: TRBJ2-7; CDR3aa: ASREDGSSYEQY
v_gene: TRBV20-1; d_gene: TRBD1; j_gene: TRBJ2-3; CDR3aa: SARDGDRRPTDTQY
v_gene: TRBV9; d_gene: TRBD2; j_gene: TRBJ2-5; CDR3aa: ASSVRSRGGPRQETQY